Below, 13 T cell receptor beta chains from the same sample are listed, as sequenced in a study of cytomegalovirus exposure and HLA in healthy donors. It was with 60 Vbeta and 13 Jbeta primers that the PCR ran. Profiling relied on immunoSEQ multiplex PCR, and the TCRdb table lists in-frame clones only, not all of them. Of 150,000 or so clones in the sample, approximately 73% were seen once. The material sequenced was PBMCs. These TCRs come from a woman aged 18 to 35 in good health and CMV-seronegative.

This chain joins TRBV27 and TRBJ2-5; the D is unclear. The CDR3 covers 11 residues. Germline values: CDR1 MNHEY, CDR2 SMNVEV (reference sequence). The V end was cut by 6 bases, the J end by 5 bases, with 7 bases between. The CDR3 region has the DNA TGTGCCAGCAGAACGAGGGAGACCCAGTACTTC. Translating gives CASRTRETQYF.

The rearrangement uses TRBV5-4 and TRBJ2-5; TRBD1 agrees at 7 bases. Germline V CDR1 and CDR2: SGHNT, YYREEE (reference sequence). V was clipped by 4 bases and J by 1 base; unmatched bases: 4. The CDR3 is 14 residues long. In DNA form, the CDR3 reads TGTGCCAGCAGCACGACAGGGATCCAAGAGACCCAGTACTTC. Protein sequence: CASSTTGIQETQYF.

As concerns this clone: The sample has other DNA sequences that encode this CDR3 too. This rearrangement joins TRBV7-9 to TRBJ2-3; a possible D gene is TRBD2 (5 bases). CDR3 length: 12 amino acids. CDR1 is SEHNR, CDR2 FQNEAQ, per germline (reference sequence). V shed 5 bases and J shed 6 bases, with 9 bases lying between them. The CDR3, as DNA: TGTGCCAGCAGCCCGACGGGGGATACGCAGTATTTT. This codes for CASSPTGDTQYF. Variable domain in full (rest from reference TRBV7-9 and TRBJ2-3): DTGVSQNPRHKITKRGQNVTFRCDPISEHNRLYWYRQTLGQGPEFLTYFQNEAQLEKSRLLSDRFSAERPKGSFSTLEIQRTEQGDSAMYLCASSPTGDTQYFGPGTRLTVL.

The genes are TRBV5-6 and TRBJ1-1; TRBD1 matches 8 bases. Per the germline V gene, CDR1 is SGHDT and CDR2 is YYEEEE. V lost 0 bases, J lost 7 bases, and 5 bases stayed unmatched. This CDR3 contains 14 residues. The CDR3 reads CASSLDRGFGEAFF. The CDR3 coding sequence is TGTGCCAGCAGCTTGGACAGGGGGTTTGGTGAAGCTTTCTTT.

The chain combines TRBV18 with TRBJ2-7; 9 bases agree with TRBD1. J lost 4 bases, V lost 6 bases, and 7 bases had no gene match. The CDR3 consists of 14 residues. The germline CDR1 and CDR2 sequences are KGHSH and LQKENI. CDR3 nucleotides: TGTGCCAGCTCCACCGGGACAGGGAGGTACGAGCAGTACGTC. Its protein is CASSTGTGRYEQYV.

The V gene is TRBV7-2, the J gene TRBJ1-1, with 7 bases lining up with TRBD1. Trimming removed 6 bases from V and 2 bases from J; junction bases left unmatched: 3. CDR3 length: 13 residues. Looked up from germline, CDR1 is SGHTA and CDR2 is FQGNSA. The CDR3 here is CASSQGVNTEAFF. The CDR3 bases are TGTGCCAGCAGTCAGGGGGTTAACACTGAAGCTTTCTTT.

The sample holds many counts of this clone. The chain recombines TRBV6-5 with TRBJ1-2; no reliable D call. V dropped 2 bases and J dropped 6 bases, with 4 bases sitting between them. The CDR3 contains 11 residues. The germline gives CDR1 MNHEY, CDR2 SVGAGI. Here the CDR3 reads CASSYQNGYTF. DNA for the CDR3: TGTGCCAGCAGTTACCAGAATGGCTACACCTTC.

The rearrangement joins TRBV6-1 to TRBJ2-7; 8 bases line up with TRBD2. The CDR3 runs 14 residues. V trimming: 3 bases; J trimming: 9 bases; junction bases outside the gene matches: 10. CDR1 and CDR2 from the germline V gene are MNHNS and SASEGT. The CDR3 DNA follows: TGTGCCAGCAGTGATAGAGCGGGAGACCTACGGCAGTACTTC. It is translated as CASSDRAGDLRQYF.

This clone was found many times. The chain carries TRBV4-3 and TRBJ2-1; 9 bases map to TRBD1. The V gene's germline CDR1 is LGHNA and CDR2 YSLEER. V shed 3 bases and J 7 bases; nucleotides not matched to a gene: 10. CDR3 length equals 16 residues. DNA for the CDR3: TGCGCCAGCAGCCAGGGAGGGACAGGGACCTGGAATGAGCAGTTCTTC. As protein: CASSQGGTGTWNEQFF.

The V gene is TRBV6-6, the J gene TRBJ1-4; D is possibly TRBD1 (6 bases). The CDR3 consists of 14 residues. With 4 bases removed from V and 4 bases from J, the gap between germline ends came to 10 bases. Germline V gene lookup returns CDR1 MNHNY and CDR2 SVGAGI (reference sequence). CDR3 bases: TGTGCCAGCAGTTTACAGGGCGGTAATGAAAAACTGTTTTTT. Its translation: CASSLQGGNEKLFF.

This clone was recorded a few times. The chain has TRBV28 and TRBJ1-2; 9 positions match TRBD1. V lost 3 bases to trimming and J lost 9 bases; unmatched junction nucleotides: 8. This CDR3 spans 14 amino acids. Germline V gene data show CDR1 as MDHEN and CDR2 as SYDVKM. The CDR3 reads CASSLGGTGRSYTF. CDR3 bases: TGTGCCAGCAGTTTGGGTGGGACAGGGAGAAGCTACACCTTC.

The J gene is TRBJ1-2, the V gene TRBV30; no definite D call. Germline V gene lookup returns CDR1 GTSNPN and CDR2 SVGIG (reference sequence). The ends were cut back, 0 bases at V and 8 bases at J, with 19 bases in the middle. This CDR3 contains 15 residues. The CDR3 loop is CAWSVLGIGRLGYTF. Written as DNA, the CDR3 is TGTGCCTGGAGTGTATTAGGAATCGGGAGGCTGGGCTACACCTTC.

This chain joins TRBV19 and TRBJ2-7; D call uncertain. V shed 3 bases and J shed 1 base, with 13 bases lying between them. The CDR3 has 15 amino acids. Looked up from germline, CDR1 is LNHDA and CDR2 is SQIVND (reference sequence). CDR3 bases: TGTGCCAGTAGTATCGGCCGAATGAGGTCCTACGAGCAGTACTTC. Translation gives CASSIGRMRSYEQYF. The complete variable domain, with remaining parts taken from reference TRBV19 and TRBJ2-7, reads DGGITQSPKYLFRKEGQNVTLSCEQNLNHDAMYWYRQDPGQGLRLIYYSQIVNDFQKGDIAEGYSVSREKKESFPLTVTSAQKNPTAFYLCASSIGRMRSYEQYFGPGTRLTVT.